The 32 T cell receptor beta chains in this list originate from one sample, sequenced in a study of regulatory and conventional T cells in RAG deficiency. The sorted conventional CD4+ T cells were CD25-low and CD127-high, with genomic DNA sequenced. Measured with immunoSEQ multiplex PCR; TCRdb has only the in-frame clones, and not every one. There are 21,000 or so clones in the sample; around 94% occur only once, and roughly 0.73% lies in the top ten. These data were also filed under a second study, of regulatory T cells. That paper adds: Primers: 52 TRBV forward and 13 TRBJ reverse.

Sequences were obtained from CD4+ T cells sorted from blood. These receptors all stem from a human donor in good health.

V usage is TRBV5-1 and J usage is TRBJ2-3; 10 bases fit TRBD2. This CDR3 region has 18 residues. Germline loops: CDR1 SGHRS, CDR2 YFSETQ. The J segment lost 7 bases and the V segment lost 4 bases, leaving 18 bases of the junction unmatched. The CDR3, as DNA: TGCGCCAGCAGCCCCATTTCTAGCGGGAGTTCGGTGGTTAATACGCAGTATTTT. Translating it yields CASSPISSGSSVVNTQYF.

V usage is TRBV10-3 and J usage is TRBJ1-3; weak D call: TRBD1 (6 bases). Germline CDR1 ENHRY, CDR2 SYGVKD. The CDR3 sequence is 14 residues long. Between the trimmed V and J ends, which lost 8 bases and 4 bases, there was a span of 15 bases. This CDR3 is CAIQQGVRGNTIYF. Written as DNA, the CDR3 is TGTGCCATCCAACAGGGTGTCAGGGGAAACACCATATATTTT.

This chain joins TRBV6-5 and TRBJ2-5; 10 bases match TRBD2. Germline V CDR1 and CDR2: MNHEY, SVGAGI. V gave up 6 bases and J gave up 4 bases; unmatched junction bases: 8. CDR3 size: 15 residues. CDR3 sequence: CASSPAGGPRETQYF. The DNA for the CDR3 is TGTGCCAGCAGCCCAGCGGGGGGGCCGCGAGAGACCCAGTACTTC.

The chain links TRBV20-1 to TRBJ1-2; D is unclear. This CDR3 spans 11 amino acids. The ends were cut back, 7 bases at V and 1 base at J, with 7 bases in the middle. Germline CDR1 and CDR2: DFQATT and SNEGSKA (reference sequence). The CDR3: CSVSVNYGYTF. The CDR3 DNA sequence: TGCAGTGTGTCAGTTAACTATGGCTACACCTTC.

This chain connects TRBV7-2 to TRBJ2-3, with 7 bases fitting TRBD2. Germline V gene sequence: CDR1 SGHTA, CDR2 FQGNSA. Trimming at V came to 1 base and at J to 5 bases, leaving 6 bases not matched to a gene. The CDR3 is 15 amino acids. CDR3 sequence reads: CASSLGRAGKDTQYF. As DNA, the CDR3 is TGTGCCAGCAGCTTAGGTCGAGCGGGGAAAGATACGCAGTATTTT. Together with reference TRBV7-2 and TRBJ2-3, the CDR3 gives the full variable domain: GAGVSQSPSNKVTEKGKDVELRCDPISGHTALYWYRQSLGQGLEFLIYFQGNSAPDKSGLPSDRFSAERTGGSVSTLTIQRTQQEDSAVYLCASSLGRAGKDTQYFGPGTRLTVL.

The chain has TRBV7-2 and TRBJ2-1; a weak D match, TRBD2 (5 bases). V dropped 6 bases and J dropped 7 bases, with 19 bases sitting between them. CDR1 and CDR2 (germline): SGHTA, FQGNSA. This CDR3 contains 15 residues. CDR3 sequence: CASSWGGSIRNEQFF. The CDR3 DNA is TGTGCCAGCAGTTGGGGTGGGAGTATCAGGAATGAGCAGTTCTTC. Full variable domain (outside the CDR3, taken from reference TRBV7-2 and TRBJ2-1): GAGVSQSPSNKVTEKGKDVELRCDPISGHTALYWYRQSLGQGLEFLIYFQGNSAPDKSGLPSDRFSAERTGGSVSTLTIQRTQQEDSAVYLCASSWGGSIRNEQFFGPGTRLTVL.

This rearrangement joins TRBV7-8 to TRBJ2-7; 7 nucleotides match TRBD2. J lost 3 bases, V lost 5 bases, and 4 bases had no gene match. This CDR3 spans 13 amino acids. Germline loops: CDR1 SGHVS, CDR2 FQNEAQ. The CDR3: CASSRDYDYEQYF. The CDR3 bases are TGTGCCAGCAGCCGGGACTACGACTACGAGCAGTACTTC.

The chain uses TRBV30 and TRBJ1-2; maybe TRBD1 (6 bases). V lost 4 bases, J lost 6 bases, and 21 bases lay in between. This CDR3 has 15 amino acids. The germline V gene has CDR1 GTSNPN and CDR2 SVGIG (reference sequence). Here the CDR3 reads CAWTSMQWGADGYTF. The CDR3 bases are TGTGCCTGGACTAGTATGCAGTGGGGGGCTGATGGCTACACCTTC.

This clone was counted a single time. The chain joins TRBV11-2 to TRBJ1-1; no clear D. Deletions cut 0 bases from V and 2 bases from J, with 7 bases between. CDR3 length: 14 residues. Germline V gene data show CDR1 as SGHAT and CDR2 as FQNNGV. The CDR3 reads CASSLDRTNTEAFF. CDR3 DNA sequence: TGTGCCAGCAGCTTAGATCGGACCAACACTGAAGCTTTCTTT. The full variable domain, in which reference TRBV11-2 and TRBJ1-1 provide the parts outside the CDR3, is EAGVAQSPRYKIIEKRQSVAFWCNPISGHATLYWYQQILGQGPKLLIQFQNNGVVDDSQLPKDRFSAERLKGVDSTLKIQPAKLEDSAVYLCASSLDRTNTEAFFGQGTRLTVV.

The V call is TRBV29-1, the J call TRBJ1-5, with D tentatively TRBD1 (5 bases). The CDR3 sequence is 14 residues long. Germline V CDR1 and CDR2: SQVTM, ANQGSEA. Trimming shortened V by 5 bases and J by 3 bases, and 14 bases separated the two germline ends. CDR3 sequence (DNA): TGCAGCGTTCAATCGGGGGTTGACAATCAGCCCCAGCATTTT. Translating it yields CSVQSGVDNQPQHF.

The chain employs TRBV7-6 and TRBJ2-3; D is ambiguous. CDR3 length equals 15 residues. Germline CDR1 reads SGHVS; CDR2 reads FNYEAQ. The V end was cut by 1 base, the J end by 2 bases, with 10 bases between. CDR3 DNA: TGTGCCAGCAGCTTAGGATCCCAGACCACAGATACGCAGTATTTT. Its protein product is CASSLGSQTTDTQYF.

The chain is built from TRBV18 and TRBJ2-2; D not certain. The length of the CDR3 is 13 residues. The germline V and J ends were trimmed by 4 bases and 7 bases, with 10 bases remaining between them. CDR1 is KGHSH, CDR2 LQKENI, per germline. The CDR3, as DNA: TGTGCCAGCTCACGCGAGGCTGGCGGGGAGCTGTTTTTT. The encoded protein is CASSREAGGELFF.

J is TRBJ1-1 and V is TRBV10-2, with a weak D call TRBD1 (5 bases). V shed 3 bases and J shed 10 bases, with 18 bases lying between them. CDR3 length: 14 amino acids. Germline loops: CDR1 WSHSY, CDR2 SAAADI. The CDR3 protein is CASSDFGGFMAAFF. The DNA of the CDR3 is TGCGCCAGCAGTGATTTTGGGGGATTTATGGCAGCTTTCTTT.

This clone has a single count. This rearrangement joins TRBV19 to TRBJ1-1; 8 nucleotides agree with TRBD1. CDR3 length: 13 residues. Germline V gene data show CDR1 as LNHDA and CDR2 as SQIVND (reference sequence). V dropped 5 bases and J dropped 5; count of bases not matched to a gene: 4. CDR3 loop: CASSWTGRTEAFF. CDR3 nucleotide sequence: TGTGCCAGTAGTTGGACAGGGAGGACTGAAGCTTTCTTT.

This chain uses TRBV5-1 with TRBJ2-5, with D possibly matching TRBD1 (6 bases). V dropped 4 bases and J dropped 2 bases, with 15 bases sitting between them. Germline values: CDR1 SGHRS, CDR2 YFSETQ. The CDR3 has 15 residues. DNA for the CDR3: TGCGCCAGCAGCGGTGAAACACAGGGACAAGAGACCCAGTACTTC. This codes for CASSGETQGQETQYF.

This clone was seen only a few times. The chain has TRBV2 and TRBJ1-1; no definite D call. V lost 6 bases and J lost 10, with 21 bases in between. The CDR3 runs 14 residues. The germline CDR1 and CDR2 sequences are SNHLY and FYNNEI. The CDR3 loop is CASRSIVVEASAFF. CDR3 in DNA: TGTGCCAGCAGAAGTATAGTTGTTGAGGCCTCAGCTTTCTTT.

This clone was counted once. The V and J genes are TRBV5-1 and TRBJ2-7; 8 bases line up with TRBD1. The CDR3 contains 15 residues. The V segment lost 2 bases and the J segment 5 bases; nucleotides outside the gene matches: 9. Germline loops: CDR1 SGHRS, CDR2 YFSETQ. CDR3 amino acids: CASSFGQGASDEQYF. The CDR3 region has the DNA TGCGCCAGCAGCTTCGGGCAGGGGGCCTCAGACGAGCAGTACTTC.

J is TRBJ2-1 and V is TRBV7-2; 8 nucleotides line up with TRBD1. The trim removed 5 bases at V and 1 base at J, leaving 7 bases unmatched. The CDR3 runs 16 residues. The germline V gene encodes CDR1 SGHTA and CDR2 FQGNSA. The CDR3 spells CASSGQGIGSYNEQFF. The CDR3 DNA is TGTGCCAGCAGCGGACAGGGAATTGGTTCCTACAATGAGCAGTTCTTC.

This sequence joins TRBV19 and TRBJ1-1, with TRBD1 as a possible D gene (6 bases). The germline V gene encodes CDR1 LNHDA and CDR2 SQIVND (reference sequence). CDR3 length: 14 residues. The ends were cut back, 3 bases at V and 1 base at J, with 9 bases in the middle. The CDR3 spells CASSITRGNTEAFF. The CDR3 bases are TGTGCCAGTAGTATCACCAGGGGGAACACTGAAGCTTTCTTT. The full variable domain, completed using reference TRBV19 and TRBJ1-1, is DGGITQSPKYLFRKEGQNVTLSCEQNLNHDAMYWYRQDPGQGLRLIYYSQIVNDFQKGDIAEGYSVSREKKESFPLTVTSAQKNPTAFYLCASSITRGNTEAFFGQGTRLTVV.

The chain has TRBV18 and TRBJ1-1; perhaps TRBD1 as D (6 bases). Germline V gives CDR1 KGHSH, CDR2 LQKENI. V was pared by 5 bases and J by 3 bases, with 13 bases between. The CDR3 is 14 residues long. CDR3 sequence: CASSNREGDTEAFF. The DNA of the CDR3 is TGTGCCAGCTCAAACAGGGAAGGCGACACTGAAGCTTTCTTT.

CDR3 protein: CASSLRTSNTGELFF. CDR3 DNA sequence: TGTGCCAGCAGCTTAAGGACATCGAACACCGGGGAGCTGTTTTTT. V usage is TRBV7-2 and J usage is TRBJ2-2, with TRBD1 as a possible D gene (5 bases). CDR1 is SGHTA and CDR2 is FQGNSA in the germline V gene. The CDR3 has 15 residues. Trimming stripped 2 bases from V and 0 bases from J, with 7 bases between.

The rearrangement links TRBV28 to TRBJ2-7, with D perhaps being TRBD1 or TRBD2 (6 bases each). Germline-derived CDR1 and CDR2 are MDHEN and SYDVKM. The CDR3 totals 13 residues. V lost 3 bases and J lost 3, with 9 bases in between. CDR3 region: CASSFGGLYEQYF. The CDR3 bases are TGTGCCAGCAGTTTTGGGGGGCTCTACGAGCAGTACTTC.

The CDR3 DNA follows: TGTGCCACCAGCAGAGCGCAGGGGCCTGACTATGGCTACACCTTC. It is translated as CATSRAQGPDYGYTF. The chain links TRBV15 to TRBJ1-2; D might be TRBD1 (6 bases). Trimming took off 1 base at V and 3 bases at J, with 12 bases between the two ends. Germline V gene data show CDR1 as LNHNV and CDR2 as YYDKDF (reference sequence). This CDR3 has 15 residues. Using reference TRBV15 and TRBJ1-2 for the parts outside the CDR3, the full variable domain is DAMVIQNPRYQVTQFGKPVTLSCSQTLNHNVMYWYQQKSSQAPKLLFHYYDKDFNNEADTPDNFQSRRPNTSFCFLDIRSPGLGDTAMYLCATSRAQGPDYGYTFGSGTRLTVV.

CDR3 amino acids: CASSRSGLSSYNEQFF. CDR3 coding DNA: TGCGCCAGCAGCCGTAGCGGGTTAAGCTCCTACAATGAGCAGTTCTTC. This rearrangement joins TRBV5-1 to TRBJ2-1; TRBD2 aligns across 7 bases. Germline CDR1 SGHRS, CDR2 YFSETQ. V trimming: 4 bases; J trimming: 0 bases; junction bases outside the gene matches: 7. This CDR3 is built from 16 residues.

This chain uses TRBV5-1 with TRBJ1-5; 7 bases match TRBD1. Losses at the gene ends were 4 bases for V and 7 bases for J; bases not matched to a gene: 11. Germline CDR1 SGHRS, CDR2 YFSETQ. CDR3 size: 15 residues. The CDR3 region is CASSLGNTGDQPQHF. The CDR3 nucleotides are TGCGCCAGCAGCCTCGGTAATACAGGGGACCAGCCCCAGCATTTT.

The J gene is TRBJ1-1, the V gene TRBV2; possibly TRBD1 for D (6 bases). The germline gives CDR1 SNHLY, CDR2 FYNNEI. V was trimmed by 8 bases and J by 1 base, leaving 14 bases between them. This CDR3 spans 14 amino acids. Here the CDR3 reads CASPSQTGNTEAFF. The CDR3 DNA reads TGTGCCAGCCCCTCCCAGACAGGGAACACTGAAGCTTTCTTT. The full variable domain, in which reference TRBV2 and TRBJ1-1 provide the parts outside the CDR3, is EPEVTQTPSHQVTQMGQEVILRCVPISNHLYFYWYRQILGQKVEFLVSFYNNEISEKSEIFDDQFSVERPDGSNFTLKIRSTKLEDSAMYFCASPSQTGNTEAFFGQGTRLTVV.

V usage is TRBV7-2 and J usage is TRBJ1-5; no reliable D call. The CDR3 sequence is 14 residues long. Deletions cut 1 base from V and 4 bases from J, with 8 bases between. In germline, CDR1 is SGHTA, CDR2 FQGNSA. CDR3 amino acids: CASSLEWSNQPQHF. The CDR3 nucleotides read TGTGCCAGCAGCTTAGAGTGGAGTAATCAGCCCCAGCATTTT.

V usage is TRBV5-1 and J usage is TRBJ1-6; possible D gene TRBD1, 5 bases. CDR3 size: 14 residues. The germline CDR1 and CDR2 sequences are SGHRS and YFSETQ. V dropped 0 bases and J dropped 8 bases, with 9 bases sitting between them. The CDR3 loop reads CASSLDQGDSPLHF. The CDR3 nucleotides read TGCGCCAGCAGCTTGGATCAGGGAGATTCACCCCTCCACTTT. The whole variable domain, filled in from reference TRBV5-1 and TRBJ1-6, reads KAGVTQTPRYLIKTRGQQVTLSCSPISGHRSVSWYQQTPGQGLQFLFEYFSETQRNKGNFPGRFSGRQFSNSRSEMNVSTLELGDSALYLCASSLDQGDSPLHFGNGTRLTVT.

This clone came up a few times. The chain couples TRBV9 to TRBJ2-3; D is unresolved. This CDR3 has 13 amino acids. Trimming took off 3 bases at V and 2 bases at J, with 7 bases between the two ends. Germline assignment: CDR1 SGDLS and CDR2 YYNGEE. The CDR3 bases are TGTGCCAGCAGCGCGGACGCCACAGATACGCAGTATTTT. Protein: CASSADATDTQYF. The complete variable domain, with remaining parts taken from reference TRBV9 and TRBJ2-3, reads DSGVTQTPKHLITATGQRVTLRCSPRSGDLSVYWYQQSLDQGLQFLIQYYNGEERAKGNILERFSAQQFPDLHSELNLSSLELGDSALYFCASSADATDTQYFGPGTRLTVL.

V usage is TRBV10-1 and J usage is TRBJ2-5, with a tentative D call TRBD1 (5 bases). In germline, CDR1 is WNHNN, CDR2 SYGVQD (reference sequence). The CDR3 runs to 12 residues. V was cut by 6 bases and J by 3 bases, with 8 bases left in between. The CDR3 nucleotides read TGCGCCAGCAGCAGGGATAAAGAGACCCAGTACTTC. Protein sequence: CASSRDKETQYF.

This clone came up a few times. The chain employs TRBV25-1 and TRBJ1-6; D is uncertain. Trimming took off 3 bases at V and 9 bases at J, with 15 bases between the two ends. The CDR3 contains 15 residues. Germline CDR1 MGHDK, CDR2 SYGVNS. The CDR3 DNA sequence: TGTGCCAGCAGTGAGCAGACCCCGGGAGGTTCACCCCTCCACTTT. As protein: CASSEQTPGGSPLHF. The whole variable domain, filled in from reference TRBV25-1 and TRBJ1-6, reads EADIYQTPRYLVIGTGKKITLECSQTMGHDKMYWYQQDPGMELHLIHYSYGVNSTEKGDLSSESTVSRIRTEHFPLTLESARPSHTSQYLCASSEQTPGGSPLHFGNGTRLTVT.

The gene calls are TRBV6-6 and TRBJ2-1; 12 bases agree with TRBD2. This CDR3 spans 16 amino acids. Germline lookup yields CDR1 MNHNY and CDR2 SVGAGI (reference sequence). J gave up 5 bases and V 4 bases, and 6 bases lay outside the gene matches. The CDR3 DNA reads as TGTGCCAGCAGTTCGCCGCTAGCGGGGGGGAACAATGAGCAGTTCTTC. Translation gives CASSSPLAGGNNEQFF.